The sequence of this TCR beta chain was determined in a study of technical replicates of blood from a handful of donors. Trimming removed 4 bases at V and 5 bases at J, with 9 bases between. The CDR3 runs 12 residues. In germline, CDR1 is SGDLS, CDR2 YYNGEE. The data were produced by immunoSEQ multiplex PCR, yet TCRdb's version contains in-frame clones alone and is incomplete. The sample has 95,000 or so clones, approximately 95% seen once. What was sequenced was T cells isolated from PBMCs. The genes are TRBV9 and TRBJ1-1; D not certain. The receptor was isolated from a human donor in good health. CDR3 loop: CASSPRTTEAFF. CDR3 in DNA: TGTGCCAGCAGCCCCCGAACTACTGAAGCTTTCTTT.